The 7 T cell receptor beta chains listed next were all sequenced from one sample in a study of sequential checkpoint blockade in melanoma. This table comes from immunoSEQ multiplex PCR, and its TCRdb copy is limited to in-frame clones, with some not included. The table shows 10,000 or so clones, with roughly 25% occurring only once. Treatment denoted: randomized to nivolumab then ipilimumab (arm A) or the reverse (arm B). Sequencing was performed on tumor tissue (inferred from file names), taken from a patient given nivolumab and ipilimumab in sequence. The receptors derive from a human donor with melanoma.

This clone has a handful of counts. This chain's CDR3 is CASSYTGGTEAFF. The CDR3 bases are TGTGCCAGCAGTTACACAGGAGGAACTGAAGCTTTCTTT. The rearrangement links TRBV6-8 to TRBJ1-1; a possible D gene is TRBD1 (5 bases). This CDR3 has 13 residues. Trimming took 2 bases from V and 5 from J, leaving 9 bases between them. CDR1 is MNHGY and CDR2 is SAAAGT in the germline V gene.

This clone has a handful of counts. This rearrangement joins TRBV23-1 to TRBJ2-2; a possible D gene is TRBD2 (5 bases). TRBV23-1 is reported as an ORF; its role is uncertain. There are 15 residues in the CDR3. V gave up 6 bases and J gave up 3 bases, with 14 bases separating them. CDR3 loop: CASSQALGDTGELFF. The CDR3 region has the DNA TGCGCCAGCAGCCAAGCCCTGGGAGACACCGGGGAGCTGTTTTTT.

Ten or more counts support this clone. This rearrangement joins TRBV6-8 to TRBJ2-7; no definite D call. CDR3 size: 12 residues. Germline loops: CDR1 MNHGY, CDR2 SAAAGT. V lost 5 bases and J lost 0, with 5 bases in between. The CDR3 loop is CASSTSSYEQYF. CDR3 sequence (DNA): TGTGCCAGCAGTACCTCCTCCTACGAGCAGTACTTC.

This rearrangement joins TRBV7-6 to TRBJ2-2; the D gene is possibly TRBD2 (6 bases). The CDR3 runs to 17 residues. The V end lost 2 bases, the J end lost 3 bases, and 16 bases lay between the germline ends. The germline CDR1 and CDR2 sequences are SGHVS and FNYEAQ. CDR3 sequence (DNA): TGTGCCAGCAGCTTATCCACCGGAGGGCTGTACACCGGGGAGCTGTTTTTT. Translated: CASSLSTGGLYTGELFF.

CDR3: CSVGRDSYEQYF. The CDR3 bases are TGCAGCGTTGGGAGGGACTCCTACGAGCAGTACTTC. V is TRBV29-1 and J is TRBJ2-7; D perhaps matches TRBD2 (6 bases). This CDR3 spans 12 amino acids. CDR1 and CDR2 from the germline V gene are SQVTM and ANQGSEA. The V end was cut by 4 bases, the J end by 0 bases, with 7 bases between.

The V and J genes are TRBV19 and TRBJ1-6; D possibly corresponds to TRBD1 (6 bases). V was shortened by 6 bases and J by 0 bases, with 21 bases between the two germline ends. Germline CDR1 reads LNHDA; CDR2 reads SQIVND (reference sequence). CDR3 size: 19 residues. The CDR3 nucleotides are TGTGCCAGTAGCAGGGGAGGCCCAGGGGTTAGCTCCTATAATTCACCCCTCCACTTT. As protein: CASSRGGPGVSSYNSPLHF. The entire variable domain, with the rest obtained from reference TRBV19 and TRBJ1-6, is as follows: DGGITQSPKYLFRKEGQNVTLSCEQNLNHDAMYWYRQDPGQGLRLIYYSQIVNDFQKGDIAEGYSVSREKKESFPLTVTSAQKNPTAFYLCASSRGGPGVSSYNSPLHFGNGTRLTVT.

Sample share makes this clone medium-sized. This sequence joins TRBV6-8 and TRBJ2-5, with D possibly being TRBD1 (5 bases). Germline V gene data show CDR1 as MNHGY and CDR2 as SAAAGT. The V end was cut by 0 bases, the J end by 4 bases, with 12 bases between. CDR3 length: 15 residues. The CDR3 sequence: CASSYSQGSLETQYF. Written as DNA, the CDR3 is TGTGCCAGCAGTTACTCTCAGGGTTCGTTAGAGACCCAGTACTTC.